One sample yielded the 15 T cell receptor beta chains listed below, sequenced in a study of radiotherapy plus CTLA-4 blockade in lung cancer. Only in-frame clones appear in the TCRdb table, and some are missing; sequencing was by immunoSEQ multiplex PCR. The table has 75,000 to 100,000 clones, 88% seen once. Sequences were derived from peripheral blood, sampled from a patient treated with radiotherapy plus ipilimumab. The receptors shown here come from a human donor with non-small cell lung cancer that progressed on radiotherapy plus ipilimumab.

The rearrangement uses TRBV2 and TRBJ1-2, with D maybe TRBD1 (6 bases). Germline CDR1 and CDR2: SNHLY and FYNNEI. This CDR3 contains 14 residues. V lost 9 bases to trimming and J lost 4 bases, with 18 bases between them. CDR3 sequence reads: CASLRGGGVYGYTF. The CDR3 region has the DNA TGTGCCAGTCTTAGGGGCGGGGGCGTCTATGGCTACACCTTC. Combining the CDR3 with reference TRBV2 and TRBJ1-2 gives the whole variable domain EPEVTQTPSHQVTQMGQEVILRCVPISNHLYFYWYRQILGQKVEFLVSFYNNEISEKSEIFDDQFSVERPDGSNFTLKIRSTKLEDSAMYFCASLRGGGVYGYTFGSGTRLTVV.

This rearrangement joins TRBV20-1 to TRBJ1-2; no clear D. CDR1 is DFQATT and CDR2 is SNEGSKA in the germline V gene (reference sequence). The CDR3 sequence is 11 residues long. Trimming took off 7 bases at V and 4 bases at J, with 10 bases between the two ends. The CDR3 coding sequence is TGCAGTGTGGGTTCTCCCTATGGCTACACCTTC. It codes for CSVGSPYGYTF.

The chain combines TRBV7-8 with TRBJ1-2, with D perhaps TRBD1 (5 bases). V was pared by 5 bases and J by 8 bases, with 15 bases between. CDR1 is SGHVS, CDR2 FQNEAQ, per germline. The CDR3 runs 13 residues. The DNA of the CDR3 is TGTGCCAGCAGCCGTAAATGGGACTCCGGCTACACCTTC. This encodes CASSRKWDSGYTF.

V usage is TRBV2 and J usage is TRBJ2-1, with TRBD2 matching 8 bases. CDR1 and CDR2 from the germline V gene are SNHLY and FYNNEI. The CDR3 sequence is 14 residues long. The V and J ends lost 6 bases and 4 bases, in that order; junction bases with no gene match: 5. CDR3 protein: CASRIAGLYNEQFF. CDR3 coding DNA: TGTGCCAGCAGAATAGCGGGACTATACAATGAGCAGTTCTTC.

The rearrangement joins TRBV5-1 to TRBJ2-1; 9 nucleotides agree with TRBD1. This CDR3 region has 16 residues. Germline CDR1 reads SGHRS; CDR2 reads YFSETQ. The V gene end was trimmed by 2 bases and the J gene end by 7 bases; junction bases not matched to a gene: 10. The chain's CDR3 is CASSFAGQGQGNEQFF. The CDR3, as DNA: TGCGCCAGCAGCTTTGCTGGACAGGGGCAAGGAAATGAGCAGTTCTTC.

This chain's CDR3 is CSAGGLAGNYEQYF. The CDR3 nucleotides read TGCAGCGCCGGAGGACTAGCGGGAAACTACGAGCAGTACTTC. V usage is TRBV29-1 and J usage is TRBJ2-7; 12 bases align to TRBD2. Trimming cost V 7 bases and J 3 bases; bases outside gene matches: 7. The CDR3 consists of 14 residues. Germline V gene lookup returns CDR1 SQVTM and CDR2 ANQGSEA.

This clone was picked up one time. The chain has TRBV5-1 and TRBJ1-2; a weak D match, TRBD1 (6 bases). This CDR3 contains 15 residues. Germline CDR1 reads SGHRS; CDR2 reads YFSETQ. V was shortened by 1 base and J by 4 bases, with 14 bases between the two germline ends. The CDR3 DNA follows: TGCGCCAGCAGCTTGTCTGGACAGAAATCCTATGGCTACACCTTC. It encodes CASSLSGQKSYGYTF.

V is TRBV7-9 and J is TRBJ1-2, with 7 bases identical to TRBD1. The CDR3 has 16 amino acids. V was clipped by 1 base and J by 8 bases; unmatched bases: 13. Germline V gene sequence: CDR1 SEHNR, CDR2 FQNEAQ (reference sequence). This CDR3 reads CASSLDRGVGTSGYTF. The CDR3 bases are TGTGCCAGCAGCTTAGACAGGGGCGTTGGCACGTCAGGCTACACCTTC.

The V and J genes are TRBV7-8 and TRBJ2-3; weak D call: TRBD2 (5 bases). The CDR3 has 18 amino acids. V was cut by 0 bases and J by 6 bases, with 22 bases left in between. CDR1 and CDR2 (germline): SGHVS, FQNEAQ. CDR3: CASSLARVVGDIRDTQYF. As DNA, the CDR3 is TGTGCCAGCAGCTTAGCTAGGGTAGTGGGAGACATCCGTGATACGCAGTATTTT.

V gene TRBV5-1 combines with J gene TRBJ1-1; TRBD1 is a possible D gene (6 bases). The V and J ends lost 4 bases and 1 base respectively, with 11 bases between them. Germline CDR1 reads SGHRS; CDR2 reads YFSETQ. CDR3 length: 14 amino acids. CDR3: CASSATGPNTEAFF. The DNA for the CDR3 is TGCGCCAGCAGCGCGACAGGCCCGAACACTGAAGCTTTCTTT.

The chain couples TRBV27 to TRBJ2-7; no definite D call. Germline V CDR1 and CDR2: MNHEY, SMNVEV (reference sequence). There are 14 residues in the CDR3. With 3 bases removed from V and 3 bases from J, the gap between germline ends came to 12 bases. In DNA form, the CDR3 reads TGTGCCAGCAGTTTCCAAGGAGAGTTCTACGAGCAGTACTTC. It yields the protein CASSFQGEFYEQYF.

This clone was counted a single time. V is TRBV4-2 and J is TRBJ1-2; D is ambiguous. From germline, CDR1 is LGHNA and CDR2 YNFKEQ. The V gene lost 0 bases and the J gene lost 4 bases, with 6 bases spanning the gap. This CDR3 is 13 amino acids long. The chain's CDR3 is CASSQDHFYGYTF. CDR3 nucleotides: TGTGCCAGCAGCCAAGATCACTTCTATGGCTACACCTTC.

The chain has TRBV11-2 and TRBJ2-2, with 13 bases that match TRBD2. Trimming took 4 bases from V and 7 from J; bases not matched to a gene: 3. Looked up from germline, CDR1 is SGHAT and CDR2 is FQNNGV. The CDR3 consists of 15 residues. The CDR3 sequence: CASSSGLAGLGELFF. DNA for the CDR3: TGTGCCAGCAGCTCGGGACTAGCGGGACTCGGGGAGCTGTTTTTT.

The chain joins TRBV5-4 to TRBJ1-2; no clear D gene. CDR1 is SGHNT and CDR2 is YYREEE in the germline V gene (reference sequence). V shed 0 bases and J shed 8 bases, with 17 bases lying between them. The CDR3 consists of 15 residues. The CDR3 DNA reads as TGTGCCAGCAGCTTGGGGGCGGCGGCAGCCAAAGGCTACACCTTC. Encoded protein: CASSLGAAAAKGYTF.

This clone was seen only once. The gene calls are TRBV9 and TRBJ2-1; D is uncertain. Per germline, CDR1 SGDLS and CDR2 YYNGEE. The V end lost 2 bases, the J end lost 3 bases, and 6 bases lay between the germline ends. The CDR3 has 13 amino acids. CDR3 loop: CASSVSDYNEQFF. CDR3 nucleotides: TGTGCCAGCAGCGTTAGTGACTACAATGAGCAGTTCTTC.